Listed below are T cell receptor beta chains from one sample, sequenced in a study of blood T cells in healthy people across ages. TCRdb ran MiXCR on the 5' RACE reads and lists one entry per CDR3 protein. The sample yields 760,000 or so distinct CDR3 sequences, roughly 25% seen once. These data were also filed under a second study, of T cells of mothers and their children.

The sample taken for sequencing was blood. The receptors shown here come from a boy between 5 and 17 years old in good health. Both conserved end residues are part of each CDR3. Fields, in order: V gene, J gene, clone size, CDR3 protein. The size of a clone is reported for some rows only, either as once, few or many, or as a class for expanded clones.

V gene: TRBV4-1; J gene: TRBJ2-1; clone size: .; CDR3 protein: CASSQSGGRPTNEQFF
V gene: TRBV20-1; J gene: TRBJ2-1; clone size: .; CDR3 protein: CSARVLAGASNEQFF
V gene: TRBV11-1; J gene: TRBJ2-1; clone size: .; CDR3 protein: CASSLRDPEQFF
V gene: TRBV5-1; J gene: TRBJ1-2; clone size: .; CDR3 protein: CASNPSTLQEDGYTF
V gene: TRBV12-3/TRBV12-4; J gene: TRBJ2-2; clone size: .; CDR3 protein: CASSPRQGISTGELFF
V gene: TRBV20-1; J gene: TRBJ2-5; clone size: few; CDR3 protein: CSARSGLADYQETQYF
V gene: TRBV5-1; J gene: TRBJ2-4; clone size: .; CDR3 protein: CASSWYQGDIQYF
V gene: TRBV18; J gene: TRBJ2-5; clone size: .; CDR3 protein: CASSPYPGSEGETQYF
V gene: TRBV5-1; J gene: TRBJ2-5; clone size: few; CDR3 protein: CASSPLRGASAETQYF
V gene: TRBV11-2; J gene: TRBJ2-7; clone size: .; CDR3 protein: CASSPRQLVLSYEQYF
V gene: TRBV27; J gene: TRBJ2-3; clone size: .; CDR3 protein: CASSFVLSGRPNTQYF
V gene: TRBV12-3/TRBV12-4; J gene: TRBJ2-5; clone size: .; CDR3 protein: CASSFWRTSGATETQYF
V gene: TRBV29-1; J gene: TRBJ2-7; clone size: .; CDR3 protein: CSVDQGSHEQYF
V gene: TRBV29-1; J gene: TRBJ2-5; clone size: few; CDR3 protein: CSVELRTGTETQYF
V gene: TRBV9; J gene: .; clone size: .; CDR3 protein: CASSVAGGGPLNEQYF
V gene: TRBV7-2; J gene: TRBJ2-4; clone size: few; CDR3 protein: CASSLEVPTNIQYF
V gene: TRBV5-1; J gene: TRBJ2-3; clone size: few; CDR3 protein: CASNKGSTDTQYF
V gene: TRBV7-9; J gene: TRBJ2-1; clone size: few; CDR3 protein: CASSPRLAAYNEQFF
V gene: TRBV27; J gene: .; clone size: many; CDR3 protein: CASSFRLAGLYEQYF
V gene: TRBV7-9; J gene: TRBJ2-7; clone size: .; CDR3 protein: CASSLEGTDSYEQYF
V gene: TRBV6-2/TRBV6-3; J gene: .; clone size: few; CDR3 protein: CASTKAPQGVGETQYF
V gene: TRBV4-2; J gene: TRBJ2-5; clone size: .; CDR3 protein: CASSQGGGEETQYF
V gene: TRBV3-1; J gene: TRBJ1-6; clone size: .; CDR3 protein: CASSQQDRESPLHF
V gene: TRBV7-8; J gene: TRBJ2-2; clone size: .; CDR3 protein: CASSLAPLAGVTGELFF